This T cell receptor beta chain came from a study of T cell repertoires in cytomegalovirus infection. Study details: CMV epitopes used comprised recently identified HLA-C-restricted ones and well-studied HLA-B-restricted ones. CMV infection and matching HLA type were both indicated by public TCR beta signatures. Study-wide findings and caveats: Of the TCR beta families, the public ones yielded a cumulative frequency that identified carriers of CMV plus the relevant HLA. Ex vivo, HLA-C-restricted CMV-specific TCR beta clonotypes prevailed over the rest of the response.

This clonotype was observed a handful of times. The antigen is not known. Between the trimmed V and J ends, which lost 6 bases and 10 bases, there was a span of 16 bases. This CDR3 contains 13 residues. Germline lookup yields CDR1 LGHDT and CDR2 YNNKEL (reference sequence). TCRdb re-analysed the reads in MiXCR, keeping a single row per CDR3 protein. The table has 300,000 to 400,000 distinct CDR3 sequences, roughly 25% seen once. Specimen: cultured PBMCs, collected from culture after CMV antigen stimulation. This receptor was taken from a human donor in good health (CMV status not recorded). Some clones in this sample may be carry-over from other donors' samples. J is TRBJ2-1 and V is TRBV3-1, with D possibly being TRBD1 (5 bases). The CDR3: CASRQDTSREQFF. The CDR3 DNA is TGTGCCAGCAGGCAGGACACAAGCAGAGAGCAGTTCTTC.